The T cell receptor (beta chain) described here comes from a study of CD8+ T cells in alopecia areata. Study-level information: Those patients who were treated received oral tofacitinib, which was given at 5 to 10 mg twice daily for moderate-to-severe alopecia areata. Whole-study findings and limits: Lesional scalp, notably in alopecia totalis/universalis, had clonality above that of normal scalp.

For this clone: No antigen is known for it.

A FACSAria was used to sort CD4+ and CD8+ T cells. These cells came from PBMCs. Looked up from germline, CDR1 is GTSNPN and CDR2 is SVGIG (reference sequence). This CDR3 has 10 residues. V lost 3 bases to trimming and J lost 7 bases, with 6 bases between them. Reverse transcription of extracted RNA yielded cDNA, which provided the sequencing template. TCRdb's copy holds only in-frame clones and misses some; the assay was immunoSEQ multiplex PCR. The data contain 120,000 to 150,000 clones, roughly 50% of them singletons. The sequenced sample was CD4+ T cells sorted from blood. The sequence was collected from a human donor with alopecia areata. The chain has TRBV30 and TRBJ1-2; D is uncertain. As DNA, the CDR3 is TGTGCCTGGAGGGAGGTTGGCTACACCTTC. Amino acids: CAWREVGYTF.